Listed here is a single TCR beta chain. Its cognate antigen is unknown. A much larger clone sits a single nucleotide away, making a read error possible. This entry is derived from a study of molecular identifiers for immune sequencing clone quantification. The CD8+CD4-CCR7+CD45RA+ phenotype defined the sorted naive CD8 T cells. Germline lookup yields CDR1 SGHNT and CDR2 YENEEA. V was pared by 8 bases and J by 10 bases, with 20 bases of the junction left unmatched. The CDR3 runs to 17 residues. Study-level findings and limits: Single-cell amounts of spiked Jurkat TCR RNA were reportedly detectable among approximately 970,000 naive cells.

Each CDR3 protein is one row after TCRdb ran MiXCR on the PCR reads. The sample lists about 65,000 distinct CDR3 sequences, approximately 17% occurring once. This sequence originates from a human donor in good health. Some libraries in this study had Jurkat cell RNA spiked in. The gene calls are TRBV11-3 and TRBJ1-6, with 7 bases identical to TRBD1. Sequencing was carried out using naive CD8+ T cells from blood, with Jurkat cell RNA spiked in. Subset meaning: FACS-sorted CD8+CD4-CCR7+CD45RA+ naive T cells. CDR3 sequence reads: CASGPKQGFGRQSPLHF. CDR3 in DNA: TGTGCCAGCGGCCCAAAACAGGGGTTCGGGCGCCAATCACCCCTCCACTTT.